This TCR beta chain emerged from a study of graft-versus-host responses after intestinal transplantation. Study at large: Among the recipients, transplants were multivisceral, liver-intestinal, or isolated intestinal.

Regarding this clone: Its antigen is not known.

Study observations and caveats: Researchers found peak circulating GvH clone levels linked to early post-transplant HvG declines. Allografts of patients with graft-donor T cell macrochimerism showed high graft-versus-host to host-versus-graft clone ratios.

The ends were cut back, 4 bases at V and 6 bases at J, with 13 bases in the middle. The CDR3 extends over 14 amino acids. Per the germline V gene, CDR1 is LNHNV and CDR2 is YYDKDF (reference sequence). TCRdb's table, derived via immunoSEQ multiplex PCR, lists solely in-frame clones and lacks some. The sample comprises roughly 56,000 clones, approximately 90% of which are singletons, and 2.7% rests with the top ten. The chain joins TRBV15 to TRBJ1-5; maybe TRBD1 (6 bases). This sequence originates from a human patient who received an intestinal transplant, so some T cells may come from the graft donor. Material: PBMCs, obtained 118 to 130 days after intestinal transplantation. The CDR3 DNA is TGTGCCACCAGCATCAGGGGTGGTGGTCAGCCCCAGCATTTT. Protein product: CATSIRGGGQPQHF.